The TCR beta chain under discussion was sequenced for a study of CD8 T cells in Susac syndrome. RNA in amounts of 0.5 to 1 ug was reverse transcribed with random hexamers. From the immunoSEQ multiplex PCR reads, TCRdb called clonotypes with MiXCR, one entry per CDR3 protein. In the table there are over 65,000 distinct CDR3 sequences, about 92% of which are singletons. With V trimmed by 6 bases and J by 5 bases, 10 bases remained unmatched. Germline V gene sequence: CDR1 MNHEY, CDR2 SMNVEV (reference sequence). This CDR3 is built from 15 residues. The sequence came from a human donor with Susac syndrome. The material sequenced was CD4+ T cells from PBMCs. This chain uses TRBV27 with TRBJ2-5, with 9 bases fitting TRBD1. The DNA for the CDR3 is TGTGCCAGCAGCCCGACGGGACAGGGAAGGGAGACCCAGTACTTC. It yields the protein CASSPTGQGRETQYF.